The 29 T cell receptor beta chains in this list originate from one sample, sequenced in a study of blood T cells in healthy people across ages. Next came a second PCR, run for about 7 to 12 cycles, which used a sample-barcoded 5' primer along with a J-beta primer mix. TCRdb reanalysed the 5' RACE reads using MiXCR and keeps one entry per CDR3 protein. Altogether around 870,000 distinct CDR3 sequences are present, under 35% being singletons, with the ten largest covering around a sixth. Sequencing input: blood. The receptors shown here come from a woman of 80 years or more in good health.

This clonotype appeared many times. In DNA form, the CDR3 reads TGTGCCAGCAGTGAGTCCTACGAGCAGTACTTC. It codes for CASSESYEQYF. The chain carries TRBV6-4 and TRBJ2-7; the D is unclear. The V end lost 3 bases, the J end lost 1 base, and 1 base lay between the germline ends. Germline CDR1 MRHNA, CDR2 SNTAGT. The CDR3 sequence is 11 residues long.

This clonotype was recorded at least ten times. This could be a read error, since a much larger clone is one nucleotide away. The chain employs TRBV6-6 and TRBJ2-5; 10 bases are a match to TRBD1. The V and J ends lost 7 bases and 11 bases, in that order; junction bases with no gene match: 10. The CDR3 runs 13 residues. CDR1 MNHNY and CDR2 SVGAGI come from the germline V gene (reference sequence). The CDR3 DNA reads TGTGCCAGCACGGACAGGGGGAGCAATGAGCAGTACTTC. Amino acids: CASTDRGSNEQYF.

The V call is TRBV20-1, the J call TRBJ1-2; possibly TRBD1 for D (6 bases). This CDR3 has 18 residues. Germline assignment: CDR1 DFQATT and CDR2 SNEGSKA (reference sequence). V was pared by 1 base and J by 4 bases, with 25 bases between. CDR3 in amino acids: CSARVAGGPGSDGYGYTF. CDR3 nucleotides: TGCAGTGCTAGAGTAGCCGGGGGGCCCGGTAGTGATGGCTATGGCTACACCTTC.

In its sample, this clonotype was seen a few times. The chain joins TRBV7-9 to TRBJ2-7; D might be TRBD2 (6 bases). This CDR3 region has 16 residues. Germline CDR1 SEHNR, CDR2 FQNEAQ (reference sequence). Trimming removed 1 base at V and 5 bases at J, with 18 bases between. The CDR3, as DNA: TGTGCCAGCAGCTTAGGTTACGGGGGTAAAAAAGACGAGCAGTACTTC. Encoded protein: CASSLGYGGKKDEQYF.

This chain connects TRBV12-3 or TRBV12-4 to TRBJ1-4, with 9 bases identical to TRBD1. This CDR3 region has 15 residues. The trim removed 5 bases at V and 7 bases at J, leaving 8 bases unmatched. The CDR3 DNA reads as TGTGCCAGCAGTGGGGGACAGGGACGAGTTGAAAAACTGTTTTTT. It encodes CASSGGQGRVEKLFF.

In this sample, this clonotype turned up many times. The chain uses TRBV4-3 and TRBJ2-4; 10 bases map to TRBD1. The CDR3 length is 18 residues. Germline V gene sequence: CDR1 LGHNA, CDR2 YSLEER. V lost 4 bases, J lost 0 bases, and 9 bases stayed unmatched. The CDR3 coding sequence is TGCGCCAGCAGCCCCCCGGGACAGGGGATCTTAGCCAAAAACATTCAGTACTTC. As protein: CASSPPGQGILAKNIQYF.

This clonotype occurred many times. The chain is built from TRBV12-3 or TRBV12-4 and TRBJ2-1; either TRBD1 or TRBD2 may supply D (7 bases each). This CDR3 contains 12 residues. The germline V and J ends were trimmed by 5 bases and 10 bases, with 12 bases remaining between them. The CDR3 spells CASSQGGGEQFF. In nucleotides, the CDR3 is TGTGCCAGCAGTCAGGGGGGAGGGGAGCAGTTCTTC.

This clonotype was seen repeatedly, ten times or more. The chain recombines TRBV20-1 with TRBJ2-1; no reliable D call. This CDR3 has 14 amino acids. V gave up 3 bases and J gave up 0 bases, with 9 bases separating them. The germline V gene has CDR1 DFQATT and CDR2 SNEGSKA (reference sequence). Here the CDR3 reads CSASPESSYNEQFF. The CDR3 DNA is TGCAGTGCTAGTCCCGAGAGCTCCTACAATGAGCAGTTCTTC.

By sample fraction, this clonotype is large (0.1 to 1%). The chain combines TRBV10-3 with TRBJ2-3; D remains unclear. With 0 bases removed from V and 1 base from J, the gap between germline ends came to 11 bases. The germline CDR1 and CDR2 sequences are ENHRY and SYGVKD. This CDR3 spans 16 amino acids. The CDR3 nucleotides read TGTGCCATCAGTGAGTCTCCGGGCTTGGGCACAGATACGCAGTATTTT. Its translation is CAISESPGLGTDTQYF.

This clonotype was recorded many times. CDR3 residues: CASSPRTSGGQETQYF. CDR3 nucleotide sequence: TGTGCCAGCAGCCCTCGGACTAGCGGGGGACAAGAGACCCAGTACTTC. The chain links TRBV7-2 to TRBJ2-5; 13 positions agree with TRBD2. CDR3 length: 16 amino acids. Germline assignment: CDR1 SGHTA and CDR2 FQGNSA. Trimming at V came to 5 bases and at J to 2 bases, leaving 5 bases not matched to a gene. The whole variable domain, filled in from reference TRBV7-2 and TRBJ2-5, reads GAGVSQSPSNKVTEKGKDVELRCDPISGHTALYWYRQSLGQGLEFLIYFQGNSAPDKSGLPSDRFSAERTGGSVSTLTIQRTQQEDSAVYLCASSPRTSGGQETQYFGPGTRLLVL.

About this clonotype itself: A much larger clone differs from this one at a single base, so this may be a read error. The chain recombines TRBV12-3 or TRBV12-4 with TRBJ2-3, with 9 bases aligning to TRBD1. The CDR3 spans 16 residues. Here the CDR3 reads CASSPPGTGRSDAQYF. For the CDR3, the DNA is TGTGCCAGCAGTCCGCCCGGGACAGGGCGTTCAGATGCGCAGTATTTT.

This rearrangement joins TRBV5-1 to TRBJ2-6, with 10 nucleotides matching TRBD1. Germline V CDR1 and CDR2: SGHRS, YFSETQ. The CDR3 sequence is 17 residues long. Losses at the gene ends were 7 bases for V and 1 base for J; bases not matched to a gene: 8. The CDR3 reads CASGKDRGTSGANVLTF. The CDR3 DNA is TGCGCCAGCGGGAAGGACAGGGGGACTTCTGGGGCCAACGTCCTGACTTTC.

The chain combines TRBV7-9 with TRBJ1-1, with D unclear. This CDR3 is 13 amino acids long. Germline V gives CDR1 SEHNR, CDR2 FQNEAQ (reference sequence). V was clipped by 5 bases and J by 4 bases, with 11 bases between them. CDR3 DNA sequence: TGTGCCAGCAGCCCCCTGAGCACCACTGAAGCTTTCTTT. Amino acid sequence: CASSPLSTTEAFF. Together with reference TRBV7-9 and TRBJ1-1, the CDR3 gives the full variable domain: DTGVSQNPRHKITKRGQNVTFRCDPISEHNRLYWYRQTLGQGPEFLTYFQNEAQLEKSRLLSDRFSAERPKGSFSTLEIQRTEQGDSAMYLCASSPLSTTEAFFGQGTRLTVV.

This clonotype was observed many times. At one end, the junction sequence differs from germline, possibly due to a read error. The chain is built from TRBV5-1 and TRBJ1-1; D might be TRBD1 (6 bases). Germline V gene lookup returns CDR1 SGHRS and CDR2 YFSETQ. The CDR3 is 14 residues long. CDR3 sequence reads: CASSSGQMNTEAFF. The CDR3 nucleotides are TGTGCCAGCAGCTCAGGACAGATGAACACTGAAGCTTTCTTT. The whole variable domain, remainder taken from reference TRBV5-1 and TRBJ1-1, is KAGVTQTPRYLIKTRGQQVTLSCSPISGHRSVSWYQQTPGQGLQFLFEYFSETQRNKGNFPGRFSGRQFSNSRSEMNVSTLELGDSALYLCASSSGQMNTEAFFGQGTRLTVV.

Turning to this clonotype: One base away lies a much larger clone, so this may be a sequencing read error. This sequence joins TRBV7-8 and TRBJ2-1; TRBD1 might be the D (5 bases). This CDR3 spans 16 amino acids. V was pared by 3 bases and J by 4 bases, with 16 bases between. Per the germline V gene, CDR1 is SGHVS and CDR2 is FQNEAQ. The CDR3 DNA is TGTGCCAGCAGCTTTACTTCAGGGCTCCTATACAATGAGCAGTTCTTC. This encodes CASSFTSGLLYNEQFF.

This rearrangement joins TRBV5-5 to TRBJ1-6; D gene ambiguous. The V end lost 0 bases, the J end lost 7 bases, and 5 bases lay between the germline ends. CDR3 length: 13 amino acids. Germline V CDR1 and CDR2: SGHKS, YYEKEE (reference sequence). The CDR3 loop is CASSLDLNSPLHF. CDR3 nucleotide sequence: TGTGCCAGCAGCTTGGATCTGAATTCACCCCTCCACTTT.

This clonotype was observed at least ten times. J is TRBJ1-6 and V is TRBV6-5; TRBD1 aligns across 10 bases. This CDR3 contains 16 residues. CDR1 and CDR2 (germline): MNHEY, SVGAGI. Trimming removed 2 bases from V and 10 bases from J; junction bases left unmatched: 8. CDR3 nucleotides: TGTGCCAGCAGTTACGGTCGGGACAGGGGAAAATCACCCCTCCACTTT. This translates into CASSYGRDRGKSPLHF.

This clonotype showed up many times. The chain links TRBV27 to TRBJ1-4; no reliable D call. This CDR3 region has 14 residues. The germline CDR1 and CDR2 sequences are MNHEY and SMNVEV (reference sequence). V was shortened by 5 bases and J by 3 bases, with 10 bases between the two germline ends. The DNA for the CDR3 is TGTGCCAGCAGTCGCAGAGTTCCTAATGAAAAACTGTTTTTT. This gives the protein CASSRRVPNEKLFF.

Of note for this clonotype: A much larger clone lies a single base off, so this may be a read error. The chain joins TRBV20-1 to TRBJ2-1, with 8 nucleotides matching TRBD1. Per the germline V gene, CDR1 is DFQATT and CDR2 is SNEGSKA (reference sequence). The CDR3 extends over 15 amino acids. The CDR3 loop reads CSARAGGASYDEQFF. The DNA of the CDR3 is TGCAGTGCTAGGGCAGGGGGCGCGTCCTACGATGAGCAGTTCTTC.

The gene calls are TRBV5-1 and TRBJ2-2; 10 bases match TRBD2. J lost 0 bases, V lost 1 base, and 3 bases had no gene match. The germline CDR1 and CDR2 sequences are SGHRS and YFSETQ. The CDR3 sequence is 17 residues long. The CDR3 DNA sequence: TGCGCCAGCAGCTTGATAGCGGGGGGAACGAACACCGGGGAGCTGTTTTTT. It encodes CASSLIAGGTNTGELFF.

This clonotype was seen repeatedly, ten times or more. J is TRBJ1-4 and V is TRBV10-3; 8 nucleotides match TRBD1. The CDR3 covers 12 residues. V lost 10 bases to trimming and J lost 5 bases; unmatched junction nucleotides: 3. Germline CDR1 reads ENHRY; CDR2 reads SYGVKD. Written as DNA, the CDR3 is TGTGCCAGTGGACAGGGAAATGAAAAACTGTTTTTT. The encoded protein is CASGQGNEKLFF.

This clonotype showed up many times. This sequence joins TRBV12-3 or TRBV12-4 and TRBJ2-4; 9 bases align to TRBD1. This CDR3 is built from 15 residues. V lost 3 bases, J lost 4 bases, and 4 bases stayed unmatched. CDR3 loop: CASSFGTGKKNIQYF. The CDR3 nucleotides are TGTGCCAGCAGTTTTGGGACAGGGAAAAAAAACATTCAGTACTTC.

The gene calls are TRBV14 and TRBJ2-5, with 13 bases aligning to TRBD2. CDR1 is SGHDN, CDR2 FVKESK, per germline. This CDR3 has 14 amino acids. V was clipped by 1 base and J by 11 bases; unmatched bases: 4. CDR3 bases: TGTGCCAGCAGCCAAGGGACTAGCGGGAGTAATCAGTACTTC. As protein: CASSQGTSGSNQYF.

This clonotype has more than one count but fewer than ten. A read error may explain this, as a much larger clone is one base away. The CDR3 sequence is CAISEDYEQYF. For the CDR3, the DNA is TGTGCCATCAGTGAGGACTACGAGCAGTACTTC. The rearrangement joins TRBV10-3 to TRBJ2-7; D ambiguous. CDR1 ENHRY and CDR2 SYGVKD come from the germline V gene. V shed 2 bases and J shed 3 bases, with 2 bases lying between them. The CDR3 spans 11 residues.

CDR3 region: CSAESGTGISGELFF. The CDR3 DNA reads TGCAGTGCCGAGTCCGGGACAGGTATATCCGGGGAGCTGTTTTTT. This sequence joins TRBV20-1 and TRBJ2-2; 8 nucleotides agree with TRBD1. Germline V gene lookup returns CDR1 DFQATT and CDR2 SNEGSKA (reference sequence). This CDR3 region has 15 residues. The V gene end was trimmed by 6 bases and the J gene end by 6 bases; junction bases not matched to a gene: 12.

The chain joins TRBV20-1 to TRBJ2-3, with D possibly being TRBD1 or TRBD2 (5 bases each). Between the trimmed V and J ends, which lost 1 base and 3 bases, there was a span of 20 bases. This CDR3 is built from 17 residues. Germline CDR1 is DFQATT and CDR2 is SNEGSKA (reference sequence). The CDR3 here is CSARVVGPQTGTDTQYF. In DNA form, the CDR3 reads TGCAGTGCTAGAGTGGTGGGGCCCCAGACGGGAACAGATACGCAGTATTTT.

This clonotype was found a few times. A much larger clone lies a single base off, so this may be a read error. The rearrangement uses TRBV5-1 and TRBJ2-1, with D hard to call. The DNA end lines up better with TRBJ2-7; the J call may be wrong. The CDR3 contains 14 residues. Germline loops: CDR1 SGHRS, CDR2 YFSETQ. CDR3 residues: CASSLGDAYNEQYF. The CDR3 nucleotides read TGCGCCAGCAGCTTGGGCGATGCCTACAATGAGCAGTACTTC.

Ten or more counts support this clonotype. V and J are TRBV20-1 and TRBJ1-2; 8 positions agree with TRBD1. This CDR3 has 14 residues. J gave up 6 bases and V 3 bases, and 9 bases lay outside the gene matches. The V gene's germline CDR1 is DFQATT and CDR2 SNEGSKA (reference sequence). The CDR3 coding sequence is TGCAGTGCTAGTCGGGACAGGTATTATGATGGCTACACCTTC. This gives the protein CSASRDRYYDGYTF.

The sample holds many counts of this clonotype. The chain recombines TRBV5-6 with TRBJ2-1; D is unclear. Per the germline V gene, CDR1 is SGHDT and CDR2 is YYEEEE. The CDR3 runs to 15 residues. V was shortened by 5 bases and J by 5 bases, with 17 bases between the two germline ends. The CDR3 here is CASSIRALVNNEQFF. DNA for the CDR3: TGTGCCAGCAGTATTAGGGCCCTCGTAAACAATGAGCAGTTCTTC.